The T cell receptor (beta chain) described here comes from a study of read filtering for tumor transcriptome and immune sequencing. Concerning this clonotype itself: With a much larger clone just one base away, this may be a read error. A read error is likely, as this CDR3 ends without the conserved phenylalanine or tryptophan.

From about 0.4 ug of RNA, a library with molecular barcoded alpha/delta and beta/gamma adaptors was made. TCRdb re-called the reads through MiXCR, storing one row per CDR3 protein. This table has over 50,000 distinct CDR3 sequences, less than 20% appearing once. The sequencing sample was made of a population of CD138-negative cells sorted from bone marrow. This sequence originates from a donor at least 40 years old with multiple myeloma.

CDR3 bases: TGCGCCAGCACCGGTCTGGACAGGAGCCTTGGCGCTTTCCTT. It is translated as CASTGLDRSLGAFL. V gene TRBV5-1 combines with J gene TRBJ1-1; TRBD1 matches at 7 bases. V was clipped by 6 bases and J by 11 bases; unmatched bases: 16. The CDR3 extends over 14 amino acids. Per the germline V gene, CDR1 is SGHRS and CDR2 is YFSETQ.